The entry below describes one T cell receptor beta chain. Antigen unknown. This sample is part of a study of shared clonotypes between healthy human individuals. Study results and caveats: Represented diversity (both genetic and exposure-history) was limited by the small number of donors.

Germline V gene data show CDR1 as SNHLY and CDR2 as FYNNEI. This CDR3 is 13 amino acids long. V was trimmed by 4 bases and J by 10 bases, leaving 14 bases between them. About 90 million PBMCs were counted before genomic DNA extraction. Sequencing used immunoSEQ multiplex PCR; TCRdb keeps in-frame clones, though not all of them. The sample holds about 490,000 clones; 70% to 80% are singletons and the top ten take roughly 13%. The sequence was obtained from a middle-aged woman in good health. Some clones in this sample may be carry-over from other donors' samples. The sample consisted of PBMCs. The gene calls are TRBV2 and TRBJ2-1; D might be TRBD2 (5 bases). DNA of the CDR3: TGTGCCAGCAGTGGAAATAGCGAAAGGGAGCAGTTCTTC. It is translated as CASSGNSEREQFF.